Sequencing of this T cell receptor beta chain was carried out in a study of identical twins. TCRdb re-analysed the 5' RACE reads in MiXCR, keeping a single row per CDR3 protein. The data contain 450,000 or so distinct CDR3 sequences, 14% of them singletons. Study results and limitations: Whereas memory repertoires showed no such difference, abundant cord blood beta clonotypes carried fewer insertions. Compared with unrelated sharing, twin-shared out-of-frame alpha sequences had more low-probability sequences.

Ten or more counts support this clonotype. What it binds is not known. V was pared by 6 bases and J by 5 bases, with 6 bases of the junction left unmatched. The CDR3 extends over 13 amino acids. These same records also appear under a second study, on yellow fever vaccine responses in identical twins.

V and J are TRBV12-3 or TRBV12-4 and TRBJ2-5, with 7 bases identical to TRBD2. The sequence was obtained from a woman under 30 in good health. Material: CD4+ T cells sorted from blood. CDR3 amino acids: CASSPYGGETQYF. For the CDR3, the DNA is TGTGCCAGCAGCCCCTACGGGGGGGAGACCCAGTACTTC.